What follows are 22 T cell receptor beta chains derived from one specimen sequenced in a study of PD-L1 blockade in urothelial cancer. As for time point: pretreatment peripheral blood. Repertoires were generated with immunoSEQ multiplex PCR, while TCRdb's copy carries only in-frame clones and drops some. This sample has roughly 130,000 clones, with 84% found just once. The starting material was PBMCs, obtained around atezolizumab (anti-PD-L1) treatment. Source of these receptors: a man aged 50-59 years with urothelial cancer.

DNA for the CDR3: TGTGCCAGCAGTTACGGACAACCCAACTCCTACGAGCAGTACTTC. Protein sequence: CASSYGQPNSYEQYF. The chain employs TRBV6-6 and TRBJ2-7, with D possibly TRBD1 on 5 matching bases. CDR1 and CDR2 from the germline V gene are MNHNY and SVGAGI (reference sequence). The V gene lost 2 bases and the J gene lost 0 bases, with 11 bases spanning the gap. The CDR3 runs 15 residues.

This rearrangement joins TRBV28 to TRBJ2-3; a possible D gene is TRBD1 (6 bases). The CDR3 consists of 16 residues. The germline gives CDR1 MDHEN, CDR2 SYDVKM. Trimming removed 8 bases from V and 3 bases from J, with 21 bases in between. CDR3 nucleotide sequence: TGTGCCAGCCGACAGGTGCCGGTCTTTGGAACAGATACGCAGTATTTT. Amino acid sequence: CASRQVPVFGTDTQYF.

DNA for the CDR3: TGTGCCAGCAGTTTACCGCAGACGGGGTACAATGAGCAGTTCTTC. Residues: CASSLPQTGYNEQFF. This rearrangement joins TRBV28 to TRBJ2-1, with TRBD2 as a possible D gene (5 bases). Germline CDR1 and CDR2: MDHEN and SYDVKM. Trimming stripped 2 bases from V and 4 bases from J, with 12 bases between. This CDR3 contains 15 residues.

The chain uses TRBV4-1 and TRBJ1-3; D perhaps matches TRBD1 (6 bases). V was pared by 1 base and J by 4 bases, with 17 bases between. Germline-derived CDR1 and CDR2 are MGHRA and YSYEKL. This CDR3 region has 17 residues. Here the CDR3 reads CASSQVNRAVEGNTIYF. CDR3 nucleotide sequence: TGCGCCAGCAGCCAAGTGAACAGGGCCGTTGAGGGAAACACCATATATTTT.

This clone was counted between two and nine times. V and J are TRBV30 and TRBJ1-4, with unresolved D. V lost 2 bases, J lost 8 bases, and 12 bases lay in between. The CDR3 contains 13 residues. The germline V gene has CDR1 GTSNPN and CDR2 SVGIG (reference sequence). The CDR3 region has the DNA TGTGCCTGGAGTAGCTCCTACTGGGAAAAACTGTTTTTT. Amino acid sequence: CAWSSSYWEKLFF. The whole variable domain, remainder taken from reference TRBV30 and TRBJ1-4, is SQTIHQWPATLVQPVGSPLSLECTVEGTSNPNLYWYRQAAGRGLQLLFYSVGIGQISSEVPQNLSASRPQDRQFILSSKKLLLSDSGFYLCAWSSSYWEKLFFGSGTQLSVL.

This CDR3 is CASSATGGGSEQYF. CDR3 coding DNA: TGTGCCAGCAGCGCGACAGGGGGAGGATCCGAGCAGTACTTC. The chain couples TRBV7-9 to TRBJ2-7; 9 bases align to TRBD1. The CDR3 has 14 residues. Germline values: CDR1 SEHNR, CDR2 FQNEAQ (reference sequence). The V gene end was trimmed by 5 bases and the J gene end by 6 bases; junction bases not matched to a gene: 8.

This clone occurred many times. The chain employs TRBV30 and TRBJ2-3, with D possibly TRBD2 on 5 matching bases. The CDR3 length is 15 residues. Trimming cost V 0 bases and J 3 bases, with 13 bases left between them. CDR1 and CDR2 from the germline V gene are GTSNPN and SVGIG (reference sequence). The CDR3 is CAWSVSRAGTDTQYF. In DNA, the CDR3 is TGTGCCTGGAGTGTTTCGCGGGCCGGAACAGATACGCAGTATTTT.

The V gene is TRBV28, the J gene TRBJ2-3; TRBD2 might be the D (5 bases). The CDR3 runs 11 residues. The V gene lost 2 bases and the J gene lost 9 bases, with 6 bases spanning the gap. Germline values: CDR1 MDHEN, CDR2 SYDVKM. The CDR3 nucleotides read TGTGCCAGCAGTTTAGAGCGGACGCAGTATTTT. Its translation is CASSLERTQYF.

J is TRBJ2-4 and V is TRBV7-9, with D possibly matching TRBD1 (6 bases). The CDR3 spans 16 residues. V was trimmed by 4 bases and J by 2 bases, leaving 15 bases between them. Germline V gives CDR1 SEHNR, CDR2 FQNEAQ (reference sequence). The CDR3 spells CASSSTGSVSKNIQYF. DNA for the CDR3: TGTGCCAGCAGCTCTACAGGGTCCGTATCCAAAAACATTCAGTACTTC.

The CDR3 loop reads CASSKSGTAVYNEQFF. CDR3 nucleotides: TGTGCCAGCAGCAAATCCGGGACTGCGGTTTACAATGAGCAGTTCTTC. The chain links TRBV7-2 to TRBJ2-1; D may be TRBD2 (6 bases). The CDR3 runs 16 residues. Germline loops: CDR1 SGHTA, CDR2 FQGNSA. The V end lost 5 bases, the J end lost 4 bases, and 18 bases lay between the germline ends. The entire variable domain, with the rest obtained from reference TRBV7-2 and TRBJ2-1, is as follows: GAGVSQSPSNKVTEKGKDVELRCDPISGHTALYWYRQSLGQGLEFLIYFQGNSAPDKSGLPSDRFSAERTGGSVSTLTIQRTQQEDSAVYLCASSKSGTAVYNEQFFGPGTRLTVL.

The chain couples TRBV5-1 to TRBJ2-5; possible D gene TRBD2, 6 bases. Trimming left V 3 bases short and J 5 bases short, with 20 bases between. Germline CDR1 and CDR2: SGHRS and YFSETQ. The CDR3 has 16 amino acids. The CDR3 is CASSSRPGTGEETQYF. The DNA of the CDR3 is TGCGCCAGCAGCTCCCGTCCAGGTACGGGAGAGGAGACCCAGTACTTC.

CDR3 in amino acids: CASSFDRESLAFF. The CDR3 DNA reads as TGTGCCAGCAGCTTCGACAGGGAGAGTTTAGCTTTCTTT. This rearrangement joins TRBV5-5 to TRBJ1-1, with 7 bases identical to TRBD1. Per germline, CDR1 SGHKS and CDR2 YYEKEE (reference sequence). The CDR3 is 13 amino acids. Unmatched junction bases numbered 8, after V lost 2 bases and J lost 10 bases.

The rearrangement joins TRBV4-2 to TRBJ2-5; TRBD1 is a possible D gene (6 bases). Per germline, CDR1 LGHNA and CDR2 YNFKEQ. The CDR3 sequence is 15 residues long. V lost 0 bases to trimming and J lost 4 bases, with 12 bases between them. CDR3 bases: TGTGCCAGCAGCCAAGATGGGGCAGGGGCAGAGACCCAGTACTTC. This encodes CASSQDGAGAETQYF.

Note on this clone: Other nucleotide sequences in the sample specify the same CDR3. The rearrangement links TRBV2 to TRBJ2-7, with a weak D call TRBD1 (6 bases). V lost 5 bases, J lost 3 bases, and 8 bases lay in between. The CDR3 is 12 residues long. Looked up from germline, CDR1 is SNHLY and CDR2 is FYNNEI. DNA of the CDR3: TGTGCCAGCAGTTTACAGGGCTACGAGCAGTACTTC. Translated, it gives CASSLQGYEQYF.

CDR3 coding DNA: TGTGCCAGCAGCTATCCGGGACAGGCCTATGGCTACACCTTC. Protein: CASSYPGQAYGYTF. This chain connects TRBV7-9 to TRBJ1-2, with 8 nucleotides matching TRBD1. The CDR3 consists of 14 residues. Germline values: CDR1 SEHNR, CDR2 FQNEAQ (reference sequence). Unmatched junction bases numbered 5, after V lost 4 bases and J lost 4 bases.

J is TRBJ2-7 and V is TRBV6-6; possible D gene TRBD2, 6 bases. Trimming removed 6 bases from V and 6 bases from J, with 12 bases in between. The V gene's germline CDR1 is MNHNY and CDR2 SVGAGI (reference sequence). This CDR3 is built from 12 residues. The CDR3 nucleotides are TGTGCCAGCAGCTACGGGACTTCCGAGCAGTACTTC. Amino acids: CASSYGTSEQYF.

CDR3 nucleotides: TGTGCCAGCGGACATCCGGGAACTAATGAAAAACTGTTTTTT. It encodes CASGHPGTNEKLFF. This sequence joins TRBV11-1 and TRBJ1-4; possibly TRBD1 for D (5 bases). Trimming cost V 8 bases and J 1 base, with 11 bases left between them. This CDR3 spans 14 amino acids. Germline CDR1 and CDR2: SGHAT and FQDESV (reference sequence).

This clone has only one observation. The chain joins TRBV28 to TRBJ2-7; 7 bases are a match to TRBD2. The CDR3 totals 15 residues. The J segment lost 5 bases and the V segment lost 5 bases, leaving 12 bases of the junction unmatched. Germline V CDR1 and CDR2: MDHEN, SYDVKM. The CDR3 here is CASSPRRLAGHEQYF. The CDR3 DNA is TGTGCCAGCAGTCCCAGGCGACTAGCCGGGCACGAGCAGTACTTC.

As DNA, the CDR3 is TGTGCCAGCAGTTACAGCAACCCTCCCTACAATGAGCAGTTCTTC. Translation gives CASSYSNPPYNEQFF. V is TRBV6-5 and J is TRBJ2-1; D unresolved. The V gene lost 2 bases and the J gene lost 2 bases, with 10 bases spanning the gap. CDR3 length: 15 amino acids. Germline values: CDR1 MNHEY, CDR2 SVGAGI.

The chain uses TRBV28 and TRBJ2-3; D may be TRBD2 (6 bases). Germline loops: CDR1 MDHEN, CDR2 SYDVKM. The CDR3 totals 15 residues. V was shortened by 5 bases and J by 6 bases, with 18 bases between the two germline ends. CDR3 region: CASSTYNGGRDTQYF. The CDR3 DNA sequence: TGTGCCAGCAGTACCTACAACGGGGGAAGGGATACGCAGTATTTT.

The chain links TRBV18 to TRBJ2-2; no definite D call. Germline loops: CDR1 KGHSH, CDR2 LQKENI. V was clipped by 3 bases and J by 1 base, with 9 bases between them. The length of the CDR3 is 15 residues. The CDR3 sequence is CASSPVSRNTGELFF. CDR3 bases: TGTGCCAGCTCACCGGTTAGCCGGAACACCGGGGAGCTGTTTTTT. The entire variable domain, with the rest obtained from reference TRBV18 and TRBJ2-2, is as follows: NAGVMQNPRHLVRRRGQEARLRCSPMKGHSHVYWYRQLPEEGLKFMVYLQKENIIDESGMPKERFSAEFPKEGPSILRIQQVVRGDSAAYFCASSPVSRNTGELFFGEGSRLTVL.

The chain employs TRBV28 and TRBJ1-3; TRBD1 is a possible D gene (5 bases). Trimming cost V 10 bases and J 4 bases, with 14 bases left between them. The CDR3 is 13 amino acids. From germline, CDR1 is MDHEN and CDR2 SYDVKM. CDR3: CATKSGFGNTIYF. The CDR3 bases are TGTGCCACCAAGTCAGGGTTCGGAAACACCATATATTTT.